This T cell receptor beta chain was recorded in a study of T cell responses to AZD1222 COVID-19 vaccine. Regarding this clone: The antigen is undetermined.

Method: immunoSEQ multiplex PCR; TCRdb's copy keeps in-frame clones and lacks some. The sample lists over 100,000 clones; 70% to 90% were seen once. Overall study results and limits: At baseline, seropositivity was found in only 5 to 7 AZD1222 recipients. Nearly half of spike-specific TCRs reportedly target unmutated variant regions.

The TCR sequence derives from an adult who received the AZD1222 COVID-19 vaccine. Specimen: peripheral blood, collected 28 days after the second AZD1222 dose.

DNA for the CDR3: TGTGCCAGTAGTAGACAGGACGGGAAAGCTTTCTTT. Translating gives CASSRQDGKAFF. The V gene is TRBV19, the J gene TRBJ1-1, with a tentative D call TRBD1 (6 bases). CDR1 and CDR2 (germline): LNHDA, SQIVND (reference sequence). This CDR3 contains 12 residues. The V end lost 4 bases, the J end lost 9 bases, and 12 bases lay between the germline ends.